A selection of T cell receptor beta chains follows, all from one sample in a study of control samples from healthy donors and cancer patients. The protocol was immunoSEQ multiplex PCR, while the TCRdb copy is restricted to in-frame clones and leaves out a portion. Among hundreds of thousands of clones listed, approximately 90% were seen once. Sample: PBMCs. The receptors were gathered from a man aged 40-49 years with head and neck cancer. CDR3s include the opening cysteine and the closing phenylalanine or tryptophan. Each record gives: clone size, J gene, V gene, D gene, CDR3 DNA, CDR3 protein. The D gene is left open where the match is weak. Some rows have no size entry. The others give once, few or many, or a class for an expanded clone.

abundance: .
j_gene: TRBJ2-1
v_gene: TRBV27
d_gene: TRBD2
CDR3nt: TGTGCCAGCAGTTTGTCCCTAGCGGGTATGAATGAGCAGTTCTTC
CDR3aa: CASSLSLAGMNEQFF

abundance: .
j_gene: TRBJ2-5
v_gene: TRBV11-2
d_gene: .
CDR3nt: TGTGCCAGCAGCTTAGTGGGATGGGGTTCTCAAGAGACCCAGTACTTC
CDR3aa: CASSLVGWGSQETQYF

abundance: .
j_gene: TRBJ1-1
v_gene: TRBV5-4
d_gene: .
CDR3nt: TGTGCCAGCAGCATCATGGGGGTGAACACTGAAGCTTTCTTT
CDR3aa: CASSIMGVNTEAFF

abundance: .
j_gene: TRBJ2-7
v_gene: TRBV9
d_gene: .
CDR3nt: TGTGCCAGCAGCGTAGAACCAGAAGACGAGCAGTACTTC
CDR3aa: CASSVEPEDEQYF

abundance: .
j_gene: TRBJ1-5
v_gene: TRBV7-2
d_gene: TRBD1
CDR3nt: TGTGCCAGCAGCTTAAACAGGGGGGATCAGCCCCAGCATTTT
CDR3aa: CASSLNRGDQPQHF

abundance: once
j_gene: TRBJ2-7
v_gene: TRBV18
d_gene: .
CDR3nt: TGTGCCAGCTCACCCTTAACGGACACGACCTACGAGCAGTACTTC
CDR3aa: CASSPLTDTTYEQYF

abundance: .
j_gene: TRBJ1-4
v_gene: TRBV30
d_gene: .
CDR3nt: TGTGCCTGGAGTGTTAACGGGAAATCTAATGAAAAACTGTTTTTT
CDR3aa: CAWSVNGKSNEKLFF

abundance: once
j_gene: TRBJ2-5
v_gene: TRBV3-1/TRBV3-2
d_gene: .
CDR3nt: TGTGCCAGCAGCCCTCGGAGAGGGACCCGAGAGACCCAGTACTTC
CDR3aa: CASSPRRGTRETQYF

abundance: .
j_gene: TRBJ1-2
v_gene: TRBV7-6
d_gene: .
CDR3nt: TGTGCCAGCAGCTTAGCGGGGATTCAGGGCCATGGCTACACCTTC
CDR3aa: CASSLAGIQGHGYTF

abundance: .
j_gene: TRBJ2-2
v_gene: TRBV7-2
d_gene: .
CDR3nt: TGTGCCATTCTCCCCGGGGCAGGGGCGGCCGGGGAGCTGTTTTTT
CDR3aa: CAILPGAGAAGELFF

abundance: .
j_gene: TRBJ2-1
v_gene: TRBV5-1
d_gene: TRBD2
CDR3nt: TGCGCCAGCAGCTCCATACTAGCGGGATCTCTGGATGAGCAGTTCTTC
CDR3aa: CASSSILAGSLDEQFF

abundance: .
j_gene: TRBJ2-2
v_gene: TRBV5-4
d_gene: .
CDR3nt: TGTGCCAGCAGCTACGACCGCATATCAACCGGGGAGCTGTTTTTT
CDR3aa: CASSYDRISTGELFF